The clone carrying this T cell receptor (beta chain) has just one count. No antigen is known for it. The data originate from a study of CD8+ T cells in alopecia areata. Study summary: Those treated were given oral tofacitinib at 5 to 10 mg twice daily.

The germline V gene encodes CDR1 LGHNA and CDR2 YNFKEQ. V lost 4 bases to trimming and J lost 0 bases, with 13 bases between them. The CDR3 spans 16 residues. Noted treatment: oral pan-JAK inhibitor, 5-10 mg twice daily. Regarding the study as a whole: The study found that many expanded lesional clones persisted in scalp and blood during tofacitinib.

Isolated RNA was reverse transcribed into cDNA used as the sequencing template. Generated by immunoSEQ multiplex PCR, the TCRdb table keeps only in-frame clones and is missing some. The table lists about 210,000 clones, roughly two fifths of them singletons. Sequences were derived from CD4+ T cells sorted from blood, sampled around week 31, from a patient treated with tofacitinib. This sequence originates from a human donor with alopecia areata. This chain joins TRBV4-2 and TRBJ2-1; D may be TRBD1 (6 bases). This chain's CDR3 is CASSPEGRGSYNEQFF. The CDR3 DNA reads TGTGCCAGCAGCCCCGAGGGCAGGGGCTCCTACAATGAGCAGTTCTTC.